Each of the 32 T cell receptor beta chains below was sequenced from the same sample in a study of blood T cell repertoires in COVID-19. Method: immunoSEQ multiplex PCR; TCRdb's copy keeps in-frame clones and lacks some. The sample includes approximately 280,000 clones, approximately 89% of them seen just once. Sequenced input: PBMCs or T cells enriched from blood (not recorded which). These receptors originate from a young woman who had recovered from COVID-19.

The chain joins TRBV5-1 to TRBJ2-2; 8 bases agree with TRBD2. Looked up from germline, CDR1 is SGHRS and CDR2 is YFSETQ. V dropped 2 bases and J dropped 5; count of bases not matched to a gene: 8. The CDR3 length is 16 residues. As DNA, the CDR3 is TGCGCCAGCAGCTTATCCAGCGGGAGAGGGACCGGGGAGCTGTTTTTT. This codes for CASSLSSGRGTGELFF.

This chain uses TRBV27 with TRBJ1-6, with D maybe TRBD1 (6 bases). Trimming removed 3 bases from V and 4 bases from J, with 13 bases in between. The length of the CDR3 is 16 residues. Germline V gene data show CDR1 as MNHEY and CDR2 as SMNVEV (reference sequence). The CDR3 sequence: CASSFGQPMYNSPLHF. DNA of the CDR3: TGTGCCAGCAGTTTCGGACAGCCCATGTATAATTCACCCCTCCACTTT.

The chain is built from TRBV19 and TRBJ1-2, with 10 bases lining up with TRBD1. V was pared by 4 bases and J by 3 bases, with 8 bases of the junction left unmatched. Germline V gene lookup returns CDR1 LNHDA and CDR2 SQIVND (reference sequence). The CDR3 has 16 residues. Here the CDR3 reads CASSKPGTGEDYGYTF. The CDR3 DNA reads as TGTGCCAGTAGTAAACCCGGGACAGGGGAAGACTATGGCTACACCTTC.

This chain joins TRBV7-8 and TRBJ2-5, with D possibly being TRBD2 (6 bases). CDR1 and CDR2 from the germline V gene are SGHVS and FQNEAQ. Between the trimmed V and J ends, which lost 5 bases and 3 bases, there was a span of 19 bases. This CDR3 has 16 residues. The CDR3 protein is CASSTRAGGREETQYF. Written as DNA, the CDR3 is TGTGCCAGCAGCACAAGAGCCGGGGGAAGAGAAGAGACCCAGTACTTC.

V and J are TRBV19 and TRBJ2-3, with a possible D match to TRBD1 (6 bases). CDR1 is LNHDA, CDR2 SQIVND, per germline (reference sequence). The V end lost 5 bases, the J end lost 4 bases, and 13 bases lay between the germline ends. The CDR3 is 14 amino acids. CDR3 DNA sequence: TGTGCCAGTAGTCTGGGGGCTGGGGCAGATACGCAGTATTTT. Its translation is CASSLGAGADTQYF.

This sequence joins TRBV6-5 and TRBJ2-7; TRBD2 agrees at 8 bases. Germline V gene data show CDR1 as MNHEY and CDR2 as SVGAGI. Trimming removed 7 bases from V and 3 bases from J; junction bases left unmatched: 11. The CDR3 runs 15 residues. The CDR3 nucleotides read TGTGCCAGCACGGGGGGAGCGGGGGAGCTCTACGAGCAGTACTTC. The encoded protein is CASTGGAGELYEQYF.

This clone was detected only a few times. V usage is TRBV6-4 and J usage is TRBJ2-1; 7 bases map to TRBD2. The CDR3 totals 16 residues. CDR1 is MRHNA, CDR2 SNTAGT, per germline. V shed 3 bases and J 0 bases; nucleotides not matched to a gene: 5. The CDR3 reads CASSDLAASSYNEQFF. The CDR3 DNA sequence: TGTGCCAGCAGTGATCTAGCGGCGAGCTCCTACAATGAGCAGTTCTTC.

The chain is built from TRBV27 and TRBJ2-1, with TRBD2 matching 9 bases. The germline gives CDR1 MNHEY, CDR2 SMNVEV (reference sequence). The CDR3 runs to 15 residues. The trim removed 0 bases at V and 7 bases at J, leaving 4 bases unmatched. DNA of the CDR3: TGTGCCAGCAGTTTATCTAGCGGGAGATCTAATGAGCAGTTCTTC. Protein: CASSLSSGRSNEQFF.

The chain links TRBV4-1 to TRBJ2-3, with D possibly matching TRBD2 (7 bases). This CDR3 is built from 14 residues. Per germline, CDR1 MGHRA and CDR2 YSYEKL. Deletions cut 1 base from V and 6 bases from J, with 11 bases between. The CDR3 DNA is TGCGCCAGCAGCCAAGGCGGGGGCCCGGATACGCAGTATTTT. Amino acid sequence: CASSQGGGPDTQYF.

The CDR3 DNA is TGTGCCAGCAGCCCCCCAGGGAATGAGCAGTTCTTC. Residues: CASSPPGNEQFF. The rearrangement uses TRBV11-3 and TRBJ2-1; possible D gene TRBD1, 5 bases. Looked up from germline, CDR1 is SGHNT and CDR2 is YENEEA. The CDR3 spans 12 residues. V was trimmed by 5 bases and J by 7 bases, leaving 9 bases between them.

The chain combines TRBV11-2 with TRBJ1-2; D is unclear. CDR1 SGHAT and CDR2 FQNNGV come from the germline V gene. The CDR3 is 16 residues long. V was clipped by 1 base and J by 3 bases, with 15 bases between them. CDR3 nucleotide sequence: TGTGCCAGCAGCTTAGCGGGGTCGTTGGCAGACTATGGCTACACCTTC. Protein sequence: CASSLAGSLADYGYTF. Together with reference TRBV11-2 and TRBJ1-2, the CDR3 gives the full variable domain: EAGVAQSPRYKIIEKRQSVAFWCNPISGHATLYWYQQILGQGPKLLIQFQNNGVVDDSQLPKDRFSAERLKGVDSTLKIQPAKLEDSAVYLCASSLAGSLADYGYTFGSGTRLTVV.

The rearrangement joins TRBV12-3 or TRBV12-4 to TRBJ2-5; 7 nucleotides match TRBD2. V shed 6 bases and J 4 bases; nucleotides not matched to a gene: 2. The CDR3 runs 12 residues. CDR3 sequence: CASSPSGETQYF. CDR3 coding DNA: TGTGCCAGCAGCCCTAGCGGAGAGACCCAGTACTTC.

The rearrangement joins TRBV18 to TRBJ1-2; a weak D match, TRBD1 (5 bases). There are 14 residues in the CDR3. Deletions cut 3 bases from V and 2 bases from J, with 10 bases between. The germline CDR1 and CDR2 sequences are KGHSH and LQKENI. DNA of the CDR3: TGTGCCAGCTCACCGGGGCAGGAGAACTATGGCTACACCTTC. Its translation is CASSPGQENYGYTF. The full variable domain, with the rest looked up from reference TRBV18 and TRBJ1-2, is NAGVMQNPRHLVRRRGQEARLRCSPMKGHSHVYWYRQLPEEGLKFMVYLQKENIIDESGMPKERFSAEFPKEGPSILRIQQVVRGDSAAYFCASSPGQENYGYTFGSGTRLTVV.

The chain has TRBV9 and TRBJ2-5; D is possibly TRBD1 (5 bases). Per the germline V gene, CDR1 is SGDLS and CDR2 is YYNGEE. The CDR3 is 14 amino acids. The V and J ends lost 0 bases and 4 bases respectively, with 10 bases between them. CDR3 sequence (DNA): TGTGCCAGCAGCGTAGCGGCAGGGCCAGAGACCCAGTACTTC. This translates into CASSVAAGPETQYF.

The chain combines TRBV7-9 with TRBJ2-7; TRBD2 aligns across 8 bases. With 5 bases clipped from V and 7 bases from J, the junction kept 4 bases outside the gene matches. Per the germline V gene, CDR1 is SEHNR and CDR2 is FQNEAQ (reference sequence). CDR3 size: 12 residues. CDR3 coding DNA: TGTGCCAGCAGCGGCGGGGGGAGAGAGCAGTACTTC. Its protein product is CASSGGGREQYF.

The chain recombines TRBV5-1 with TRBJ2-7, with D hard to call. CDR1 and CDR2 from the germline V gene are SGHRS and YFSETQ. This CDR3 has 13 residues. V was shortened by 0 bases and J by 2 bases, with 6 bases between the two germline ends. This chain's CDR3 is CASSLATAYEQYF. Written as DNA, the CDR3 is TGCGCCAGCAGCTTGGCTACAGCCTACGAGCAGTACTTC.

This clone was seen once. The chain recombines TRBV7-2 with TRBJ2-7; no clear D gene. This CDR3 spans 13 amino acids. Per germline, CDR1 SGHTA and CDR2 FQGNSA. Trimming pared 3 bases from V and 3 bases from J, leaving 9 bases between. Written as DNA, the CDR3 is TGTGCCAGCAGCTTGAGCTCCTTCTACGAGCAGTACTTC. Protein product: CASSLSSFYEQYF.

The rearrangement links TRBV28 to TRBJ1-3; D may be TRBD1 (6 bases). Germline V gene lookup returns CDR1 MDHEN and CDR2 SYDVKM. The V end was cut by 0 bases, the J end by 3 bases, with 12 bases between. This CDR3 comprises 16 residues. CDR3 sequence (DNA): TGTGCCAGCAGTTTATGGCCTAGGACAGATGGAAACACCATATATTTT. As protein: CASSLWPRTDGNTIYF.

The chain has TRBV18 and TRBJ2-1, with D tentatively TRBD1 (6 bases). V shed 2 bases and J shed 5 bases, with 13 bases lying between them. Germline lookup yields CDR1 KGHSH and CDR2 LQKENI. The CDR3 is 15 amino acids. CDR3 sequence: CASSPRRQGNNEQFF. The CDR3 DNA reads TGTGCCAGCTCACCAAGGAGGCAGGGGAACAATGAGCAGTTCTTC.

The chain has TRBV7-2 and TRBJ2-1; the match to TRBD2 covers 15 bases. Germline values: CDR1 SGHTA, CDR2 FQGNSA. J lost 8 bases, V lost 5 bases, and 4 bases had no gene match. The CDR3 contains 15 residues. The CDR3 region is CASSQGLAGGYEQFF. DNA of the CDR3: TGTGCCAGCAGCCAAGGACTAGCGGGGGGGTATGAGCAGTTCTTC.

This rearrangement joins TRBV29-1 to TRBJ2-1, with 14 bases fitting TRBD2. Trimming took 7 bases from V and 1 from J; bases not matched to a gene: 9. Germline CDR1 and CDR2: SQVTM and ANQGSEA. CDR3 length: 17 amino acids. The CDR3 loop is CSASTSGGAKSYNEQFF. DNA for the CDR3: TGCAGCGCATCGACTAGCGGGGGGGCAAAATCCTACAATGAGCAGTTCTTC.

This chain links TRBV30 with TRBJ1-2, with a weak D call TRBD1 (5 bases). Trimming left V 3 bases short and J 3 bases short, with 14 bases between. Germline V gene sequence: CDR1 GTSNPN, CDR2 SVGIG (reference sequence). This CDR3 is 14 amino acids long. Written as DNA, the CDR3 is TGTGCCTGGAGCCTGGGGGGGACGGACTATGGCTACACCTTC. Encoded protein: CAWSLGGTDYGYTF.

This clone appeared once. The chain links TRBV28 to TRBJ2-5, with 13 nucleotides matching TRBD2. V shed 4 bases and J 4 bases; nucleotides not matched to a gene: 6. Germline-derived CDR1 and CDR2 are MDHEN and SYDVKM. The CDR3 is made up of 16 amino acids. The DNA for the CDR3 is TGTGCCAGCAGTTCTGGACTAGCGGGAGCTAGAGAGACCCAGTACTTC. This codes for CASSSGLAGARETQYF.

The chain links TRBV9 to TRBJ2-7; 8 bases agree with TRBD2. The CDR3 sequence is 14 residues long. The germline gives CDR1 SGDLS, CDR2 YYNGEE. The trim removed 3 bases at V and 8 bases at J, leaving 10 bases unmatched. The CDR3, as DNA: TGTGCCAGCAGCGCAGGACTAGCCGCCCACCAGCAGTACTTC. It translates to CASSAGLAAHQQYF.

The chain joins TRBV29-1 to TRBJ1-2; TRBD1 is a possible D gene (5 bases). V lost 3 bases and J 0 bases, leaving 11 bases between the germline ends. Germline V gene lookup returns CDR1 SQVTM and CDR2 ANQGSEA. The CDR3 consists of 14 residues. Here the CDR3 reads CSVDRAPTNYGYTF. CDR3 coding DNA: TGCAGCGTTGACAGGGCCCCTACTAACTATGGCTACACCTTC.

The chain is built from TRBV27 and TRBJ1-2, with 7 bases aligning to TRBD1. The V gene end was trimmed by 3 bases and the J gene end by 2 bases; junction bases not matched to a gene: 12. From germline, CDR1 is MNHEY and CDR2 SMNVEV (reference sequence). The CDR3 consists of 17 residues. The CDR3 DNA sequence: TGTGCCAGCAGTTTGAGGAGAACAGGGGATACCAACTATGGCTACACCTTC. Protein product: CASSLRRTGDTNYGYTF.

The chain links TRBV5-1 to TRBJ2-3, with 8 positions matching TRBD2. CDR3 length: 15 amino acids. J gave up 5 bases and V 1 base, and 6 bases lay outside the gene matches. Germline V gives CDR1 SGHRS, CDR2 YFSETQ. CDR3 residues: CASSLNGGAEDTQYF. The CDR3 DNA follows: TGCGCCAGCAGCTTGAACGGGGGGGCCGAAGATACGCAGTATTTT.

V is TRBV5-6 and J is TRBJ1-2, with 11 positions matching TRBD1. Germline trimming cut 4 bases from V and 4 bases from J; bases unmatched to any gene: 12. Germline CDR1 is SGHDT and CDR2 is YYEEEE. This CDR3 has 17 residues. CDR3 bases: TGTGCCAGCAGCCCGAGGACAGGGGGCGCCCTCCGCTATGGCTACACCTTC. This translates into CASSPRTGGALRYGYTF.

In this sample, this clone turned up once. This CDR3 is CASSLPSGYTF. The CDR3 region has the DNA TGTGCCAGTAGTCTACCGAGTGGCTACACCTTC. The rearrangement links TRBV19 to TRBJ1-2; D not resolved. The V and J ends lost 5 bases and 7 bases respectively, with 8 bases between them. Germline V gives CDR1 LNHDA, CDR2 SQIVND (reference sequence). The CDR3 spans 11 residues.

J is TRBJ2-7 and V is TRBV4-1; 10 bases line up with TRBD2. The CDR3 covers 15 residues. V shed 5 bases, J shed 2 bases, and the junction held 6 bases outside the gene matches. Germline V gene data show CDR1 as MGHRA and CDR2 as YSYEKL. The CDR3 is CASSVLAGTAYEQYF. The CDR3 DNA is TGCGCCAGCAGCGTACTAGCGGGGACCGCCTACGAGCAGTACTTC.

V is TRBV30 and J is TRBJ1-2; 9 bases line up with TRBD1. CDR3 length: 14 amino acids. CDR1 and CDR2 from the germline V gene are GTSNPN and SVGIG (reference sequence). Trimming removed 0 bases from V and 8 bases from J; junction bases left unmatched: 7. DNA of the CDR3: TGTGCCTGGAGTGTACTGGGGACAGGGAGCGGCTACACCTTC. Protein product: CAWSVLGTGSGYTF.

The chain combines TRBV6-1 with TRBJ2-7; TRBD1 might be the D (6 bases). Germline CDR1 and CDR2: MNHNS and SASEGT. Trimming removed 3 bases at V and 7 bases at J, with 13 bases between. This CDR3 is 13 amino acids long. The CDR3 sequence is CASSDGQPMEQYF. The CDR3 region has the DNA TGTGCCAGCAGTGACGGACAGCCGATGGAGCAGTACTTC.